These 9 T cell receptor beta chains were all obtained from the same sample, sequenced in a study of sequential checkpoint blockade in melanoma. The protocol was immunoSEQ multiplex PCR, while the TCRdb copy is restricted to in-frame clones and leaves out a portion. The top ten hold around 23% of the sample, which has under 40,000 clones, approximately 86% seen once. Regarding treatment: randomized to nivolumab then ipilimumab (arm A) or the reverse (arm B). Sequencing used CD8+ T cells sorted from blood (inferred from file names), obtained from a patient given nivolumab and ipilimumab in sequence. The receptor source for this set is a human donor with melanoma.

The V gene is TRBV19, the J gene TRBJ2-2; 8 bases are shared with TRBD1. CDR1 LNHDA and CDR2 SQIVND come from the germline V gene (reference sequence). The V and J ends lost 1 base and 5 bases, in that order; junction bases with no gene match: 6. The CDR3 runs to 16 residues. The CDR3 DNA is TGTGCCAGTAGTATAGCCCCCAGGGGGCGGACCGGGGAGCTGTTTTTT. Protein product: CASSIAPRGRTGELFF.

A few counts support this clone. This chain's CDR3 is CASSYQGSGTEAFF. CDR3 sequence (DNA): TGTGCCAGCAGTTATCAGGGGTCGGGCACTGAAGCTTTCTTT. V usage is TRBV6-5 and J usage is TRBJ1-1, with D perhaps matching TRBD1 (6 bases). CDR3 length equals 14 residues. V gave up 3 bases and J gave up 4 bases, with 12 bases separating them. Germline V gene lookup returns CDR1 MNHEY and CDR2 SVGAGI.

CDR3 DNA sequence: TGTGCCAGCAGTGAAGGACAGGCAAGTTCTAGCACAGATACGCAGTATTTT. Translating gives CASSEGQASSSTDTQYF. V gene TRBV2 combines with J gene TRBJ2-3; the D gene is possibly TRBD1 (6 bases). The V end was cut by 1 base, the J end by 0 bases, with 14 bases between. The CDR3 loop spans 17 amino acids. Germline V gene lookup returns CDR1 SNHLY and CDR2 FYNNEI.

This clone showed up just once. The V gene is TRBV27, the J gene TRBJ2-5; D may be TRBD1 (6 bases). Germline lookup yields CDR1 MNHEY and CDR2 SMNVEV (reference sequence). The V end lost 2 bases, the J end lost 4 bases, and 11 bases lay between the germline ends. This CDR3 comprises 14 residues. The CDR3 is CASSLQLGGETQYF. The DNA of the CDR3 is TGTGCCAGCAGTTTACAACTAGGGGGAGAGACCCAGTACTTC.

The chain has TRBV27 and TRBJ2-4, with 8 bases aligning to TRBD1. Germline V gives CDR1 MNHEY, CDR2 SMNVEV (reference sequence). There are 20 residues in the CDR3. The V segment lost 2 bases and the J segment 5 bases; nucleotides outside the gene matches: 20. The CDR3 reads CASSLNDRGQGGFSENIQYF. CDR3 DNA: TGTGCCAGCAGTTTAAATGATAGAGGACAGGGCGGGTTTAGCGAAAACATTCAGTACTTC.

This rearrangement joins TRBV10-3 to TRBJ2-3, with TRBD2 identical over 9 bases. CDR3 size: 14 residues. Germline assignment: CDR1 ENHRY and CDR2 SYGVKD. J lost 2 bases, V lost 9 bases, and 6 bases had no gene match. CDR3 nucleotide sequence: TGTGCCATGGCGGCGGGGGGGAACACAGATACGCAGTATTTT. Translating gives CAMAAGGNTDTQYF.

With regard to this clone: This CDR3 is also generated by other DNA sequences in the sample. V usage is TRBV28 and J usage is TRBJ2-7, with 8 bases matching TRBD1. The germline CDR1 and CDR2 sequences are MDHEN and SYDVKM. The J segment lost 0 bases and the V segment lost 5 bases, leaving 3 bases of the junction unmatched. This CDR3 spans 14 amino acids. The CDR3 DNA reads TGTGCCAGCAGTCCCACAGGGGGCTCCTACGAGCAGTACTTC. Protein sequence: CASSPTGGSYEQYF.

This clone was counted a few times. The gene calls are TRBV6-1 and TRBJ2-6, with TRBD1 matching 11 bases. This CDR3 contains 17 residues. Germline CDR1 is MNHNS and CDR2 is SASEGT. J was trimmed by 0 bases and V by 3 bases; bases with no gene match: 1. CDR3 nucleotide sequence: TGTGCCAGCAGTGACGGGACAGGGGGCTCTGGGGCCAACGTCCTGACTTTC. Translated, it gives CASSDGTGGSGANVLTF.

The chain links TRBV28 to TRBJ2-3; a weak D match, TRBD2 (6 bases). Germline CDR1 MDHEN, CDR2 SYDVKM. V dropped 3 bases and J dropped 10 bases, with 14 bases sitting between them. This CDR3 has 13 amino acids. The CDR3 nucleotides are TGTGCCAGCAGTTTCGCGGGACCCACTGCGCAGTATTTT. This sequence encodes CASSFAGPTAQYF.